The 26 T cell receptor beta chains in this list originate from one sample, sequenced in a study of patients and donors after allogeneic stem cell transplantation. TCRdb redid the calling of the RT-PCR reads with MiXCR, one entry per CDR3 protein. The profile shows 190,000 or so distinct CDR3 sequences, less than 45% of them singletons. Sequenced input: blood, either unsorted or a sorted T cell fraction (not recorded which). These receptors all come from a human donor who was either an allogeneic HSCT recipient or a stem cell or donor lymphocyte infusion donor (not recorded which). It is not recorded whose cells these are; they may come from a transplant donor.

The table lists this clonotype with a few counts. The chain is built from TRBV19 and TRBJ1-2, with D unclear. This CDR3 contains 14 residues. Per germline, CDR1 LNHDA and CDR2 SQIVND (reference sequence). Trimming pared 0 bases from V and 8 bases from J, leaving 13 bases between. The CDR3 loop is CASSIEASVPGYTF. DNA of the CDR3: TGTGCCAGTAGTATAGAGGCGTCGGTCCCAGGCTACACCTTC.

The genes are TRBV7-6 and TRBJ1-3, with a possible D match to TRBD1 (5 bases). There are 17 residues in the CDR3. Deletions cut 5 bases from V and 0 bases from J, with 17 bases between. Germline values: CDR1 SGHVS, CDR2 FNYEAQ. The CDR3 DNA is TGTGCCAGCAGCCCGCTCGGGTCCAGGGACTCTGGAAACACCATATATTTT. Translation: CASSPLGSRDSGNTIYF.

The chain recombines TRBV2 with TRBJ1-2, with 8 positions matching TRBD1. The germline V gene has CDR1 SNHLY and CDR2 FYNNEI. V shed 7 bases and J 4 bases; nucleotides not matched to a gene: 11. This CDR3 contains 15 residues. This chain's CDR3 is CASTGTGLLSYGYTF. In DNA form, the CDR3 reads TGTGCCAGCACCGGGACAGGCCTCCTGAGCTATGGCTACACCTTC.

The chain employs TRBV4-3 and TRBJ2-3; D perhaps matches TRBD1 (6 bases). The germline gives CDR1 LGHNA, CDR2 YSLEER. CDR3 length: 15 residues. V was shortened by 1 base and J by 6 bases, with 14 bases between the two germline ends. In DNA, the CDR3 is TGCGCCAGCAGCCAAGCGTATAGGCAGGGGGATACGCAGTATTTT. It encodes CASSQAYRQGDTQYF.

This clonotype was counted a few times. In DNA form, the CDR3 reads TGTGCCAGCTGGGACAAGGGTGAAGCTTTCTTT. Translated, it gives CASWDKGEAFF. The chain carries TRBV27 and TRBJ1-1, with D tentatively TRBD1 (6 bases). The germline gives CDR1 MNHEY, CDR2 SMNVEV (reference sequence). V was cut by 8 bases and J by 7 bases, with 11 bases left in between. CDR3 size: 11 residues.

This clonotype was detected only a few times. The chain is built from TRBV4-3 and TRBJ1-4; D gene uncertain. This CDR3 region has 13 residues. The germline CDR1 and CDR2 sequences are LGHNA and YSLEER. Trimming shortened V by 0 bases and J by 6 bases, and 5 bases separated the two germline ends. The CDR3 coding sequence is TGCGCCAGCAGCCAAGACATAGATGAAAAACTGTTTTTT. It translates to CASSQDIDEKLFF.

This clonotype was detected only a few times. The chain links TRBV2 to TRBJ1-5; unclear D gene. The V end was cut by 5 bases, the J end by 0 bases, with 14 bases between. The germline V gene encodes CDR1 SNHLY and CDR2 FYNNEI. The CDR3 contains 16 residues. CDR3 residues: CASSRYWANSNQPQHF. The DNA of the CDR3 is TGTGCCAGCAGTCGCTATTGGGCGAATAGCAATCAGCCCCAGCATTTT. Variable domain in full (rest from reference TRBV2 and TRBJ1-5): EPEVTQTPSHQVTQMGQEVILRCVPISNHLYFYWYRQILGQKVEFLVSFYNNEISEKSEIFDDQFSVERPDGSNFTLKIRSTKLEDSAMYFCASSRYWANSNQPQHFGDGTRLSIL.

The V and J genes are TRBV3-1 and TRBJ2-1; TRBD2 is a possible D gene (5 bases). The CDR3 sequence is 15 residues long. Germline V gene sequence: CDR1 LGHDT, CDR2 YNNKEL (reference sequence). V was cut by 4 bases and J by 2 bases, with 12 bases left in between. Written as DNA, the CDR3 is TGTGCCAGCAGCCCGCTTTTAGCGCCCTACAATGAGCAGTTCTTC. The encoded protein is CASSPLLAPYNEQFF.

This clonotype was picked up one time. CDR3 sequence reads: CASSRTRGYEQYF. CDR3 DNA sequence: TGCGCCAGCAGCCGCACTCGGGGCTACGAGCAGTACTTC. The chain joins TRBV4-3 to TRBJ2-7, with D maybe TRBD2 (5 bases). The CDR3 extends over 13 amino acids. Germline CDR1 reads LGHNA; CDR2 reads YSLEER. V shed 4 bases and J shed 3 bases, with 10 bases lying between them.

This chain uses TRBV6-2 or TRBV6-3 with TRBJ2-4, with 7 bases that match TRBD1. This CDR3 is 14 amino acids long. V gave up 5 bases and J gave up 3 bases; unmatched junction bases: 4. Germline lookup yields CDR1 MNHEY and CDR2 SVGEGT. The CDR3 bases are TGTGCCAGCAGTCCAGGGGGTGTCAAAAACATTCAGTACTTC. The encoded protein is CASSPGGVKNIQYF.

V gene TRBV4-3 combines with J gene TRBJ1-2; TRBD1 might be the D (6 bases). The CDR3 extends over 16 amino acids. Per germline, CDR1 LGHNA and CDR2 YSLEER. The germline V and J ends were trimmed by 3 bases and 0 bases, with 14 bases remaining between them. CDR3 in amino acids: CASSQRRQDANYGYTF. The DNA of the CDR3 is TGCGCCAGCAGCCAGCGCCGACAGGATGCTAACTATGGCTACACCTTC.

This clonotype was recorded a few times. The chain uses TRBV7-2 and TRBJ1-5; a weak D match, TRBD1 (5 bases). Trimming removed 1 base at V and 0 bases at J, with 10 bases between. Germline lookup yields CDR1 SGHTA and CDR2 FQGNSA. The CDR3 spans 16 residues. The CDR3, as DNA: TGTGCCAGCAGCTTAGGACAGACTTATAGCAATCAGCCCCAGCATTTT. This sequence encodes CASSLGQTYSNQPQHF.

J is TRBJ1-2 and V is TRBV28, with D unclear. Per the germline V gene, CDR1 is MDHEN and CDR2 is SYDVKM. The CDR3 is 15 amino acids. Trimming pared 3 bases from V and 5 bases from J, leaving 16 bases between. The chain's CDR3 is CASSLMRAGEYGYTF. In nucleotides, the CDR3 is TGTGCCAGCAGTTTGATGCGGGCTGGGGAGTATGGCTACACCTTC.

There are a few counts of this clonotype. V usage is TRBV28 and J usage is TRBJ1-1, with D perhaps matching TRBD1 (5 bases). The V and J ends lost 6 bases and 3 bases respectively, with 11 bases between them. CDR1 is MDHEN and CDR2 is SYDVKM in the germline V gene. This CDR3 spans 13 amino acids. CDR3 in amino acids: CASSGTRHTEAFF. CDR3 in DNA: TGTGCCAGCAGCGGGACCCGGCACACTGAAGCTTTCTTT.

The CDR3 region is CASSHPLLAGTYEQYF. The CDR3 DNA reads TGTGCCAGCAGCCACCCCCTACTAGCGGGGACTTACGAGCAGTACTTC. J is TRBJ2-7 and V is TRBV7-9, with TRBD2 matching 10 bases. The V gene's germline CDR1 is SEHNR and CDR2 FQNEAQ (reference sequence). This CDR3 comprises 16 residues. Trimming cost V 5 bases and J 4 bases; bases outside gene matches: 11.

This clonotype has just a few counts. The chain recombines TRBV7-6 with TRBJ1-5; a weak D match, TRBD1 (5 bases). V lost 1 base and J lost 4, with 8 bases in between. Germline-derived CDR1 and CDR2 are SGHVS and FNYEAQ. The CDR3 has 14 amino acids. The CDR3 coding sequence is TGTGCCAGCAGCTTAGGGACACCAAATCAGCCCCAGCATTTT. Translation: CASSLGTPNQPQHF.

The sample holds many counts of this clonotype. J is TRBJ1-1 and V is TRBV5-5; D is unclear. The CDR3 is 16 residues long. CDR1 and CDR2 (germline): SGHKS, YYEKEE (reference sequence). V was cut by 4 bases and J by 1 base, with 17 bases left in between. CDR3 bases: TGTGCCAGCAGCCGGATTGGCAAACGGGAGAACACTGAAGCTTTCTTT. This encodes CASSRIGKRENTEAFF.

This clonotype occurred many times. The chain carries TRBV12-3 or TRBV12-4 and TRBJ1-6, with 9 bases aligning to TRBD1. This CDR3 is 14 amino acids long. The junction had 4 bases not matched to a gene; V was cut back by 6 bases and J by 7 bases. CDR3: CASSIGTGNSPLHF. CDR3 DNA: TGTGCCAGCAGCATCGGGACAGGGAATTCACCCCTCCACTTT.

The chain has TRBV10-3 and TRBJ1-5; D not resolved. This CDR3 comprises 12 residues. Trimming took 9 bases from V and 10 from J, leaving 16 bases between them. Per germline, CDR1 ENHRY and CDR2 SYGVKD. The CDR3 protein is CAMPSVLRPQHF. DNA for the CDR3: TGTGCCATGCCGAGCGTTTTACGTCCCCAGCATTTT.

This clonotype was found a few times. CDR3 DNA sequence: TGCGCCAGCAGCCAAGAAGGGGGACAGGAGGACTATGGCTACACCTTC. This sequence encodes CASSQEGGQEDYGYTF. This chain links TRBV4-1 with TRBJ1-2; 8 bases fit TRBD1. V shed 0 bases and J 3 bases; nucleotides not matched to a gene: 6. The V gene's germline CDR1 is MGHRA and CDR2 YSYEKL. The CDR3 totals 16 residues.

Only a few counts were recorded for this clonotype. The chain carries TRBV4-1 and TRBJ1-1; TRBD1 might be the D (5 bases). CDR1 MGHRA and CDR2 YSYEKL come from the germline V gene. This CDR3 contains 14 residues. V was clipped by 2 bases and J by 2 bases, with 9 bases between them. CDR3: CASSQRGLNTEAFF. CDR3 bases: TGCGCCAGCAGCCAAAGGGGACTCAACACTGAAGCTTTCTTT.

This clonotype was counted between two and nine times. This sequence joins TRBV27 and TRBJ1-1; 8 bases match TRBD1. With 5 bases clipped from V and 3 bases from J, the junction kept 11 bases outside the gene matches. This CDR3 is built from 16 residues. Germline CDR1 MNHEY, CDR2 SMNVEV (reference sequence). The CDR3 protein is CASSPRQGPGDTEAFF. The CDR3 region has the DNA TGTGCCAGCAGTCCCCGACAGGGGCCAGGGGACACTGAAGCTTTCTTT.

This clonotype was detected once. The CDR3 DNA reads TGTGCCAGCAGCCACGGGACAGGGGGGGCGAACACCGGGGAGCTGTTTTTT. This sequence encodes CASSHGTGGANTGELFF. The chain couples TRBV5-4 to TRBJ2-2; TRBD1 matches at 11 bases. Per germline, CDR1 SGHNT and CDR2 YYREEE (reference sequence). This CDR3 is 17 amino acids long. V shed 4 bases and J 0 bases; nucleotides not matched to a gene: 5.

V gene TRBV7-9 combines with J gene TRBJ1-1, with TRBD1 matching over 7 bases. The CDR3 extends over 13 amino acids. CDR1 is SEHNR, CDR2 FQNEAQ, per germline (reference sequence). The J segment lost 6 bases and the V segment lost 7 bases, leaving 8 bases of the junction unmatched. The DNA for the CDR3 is TGTGCCAGCAATAACAGGGGCAGCGCTGAAGCTTTCTTT. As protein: CASNNRGSAEAFF. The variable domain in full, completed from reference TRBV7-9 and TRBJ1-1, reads DTGVSQNPRHKITKRGQNVTFRCDPISEHNRLYWYRQTLGQGPEFLTYFQNEAQLEKSRLLSDRFSAERPKGSFSTLEIQRTEQGDSAMYLCASNNRGSAEAFFGQGTRLTVV.

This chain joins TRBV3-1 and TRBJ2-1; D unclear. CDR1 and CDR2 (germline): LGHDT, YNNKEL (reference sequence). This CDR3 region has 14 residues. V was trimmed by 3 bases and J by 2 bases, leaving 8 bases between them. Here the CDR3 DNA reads TGTGCCAGCAGCCAGAAGTTGCCCTACAATGAGCAGTTCTTC. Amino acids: CASSQKLPYNEQFF.

CDR3 protein: CASSYRLAGGPETQYF. Written as DNA, the CDR3 is TGTGCCAGCAGCTACCGTCTAGCGGGAGGGCCGGAGACCCAGTACTTC. V and J are TRBV28 and TRBJ2-5, with TRBD2 matching 12 bases. Per germline, CDR1 MDHEN and CDR2 SYDVKM. This CDR3 contains 16 residues. V lost 6 bases to trimming and J lost 5 bases; unmatched junction nucleotides: 10.